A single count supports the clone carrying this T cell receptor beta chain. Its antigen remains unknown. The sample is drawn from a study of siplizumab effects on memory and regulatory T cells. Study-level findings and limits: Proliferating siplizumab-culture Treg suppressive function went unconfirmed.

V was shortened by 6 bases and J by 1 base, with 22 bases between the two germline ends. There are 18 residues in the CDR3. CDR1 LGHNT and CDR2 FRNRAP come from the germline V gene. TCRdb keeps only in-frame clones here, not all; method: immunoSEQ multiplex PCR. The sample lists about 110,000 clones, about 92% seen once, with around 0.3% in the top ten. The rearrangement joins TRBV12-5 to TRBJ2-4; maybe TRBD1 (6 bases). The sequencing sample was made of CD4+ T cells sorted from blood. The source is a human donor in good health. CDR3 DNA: TGTGCTAGTGGCTACCTCCCTACAGGGATTGCGGCCAAAAACATTCAGTACTTC. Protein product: CASGYLPTGIAAKNIQYF.